This paragraph reports one TCR beta chain. As yet, its antigen is unknown. Unsorted bulk tissue (roughly 18-32 mg) underwent RNA and DNA co-extraction. At sampling, these chronic HBV carriers had received no treatment. Per germline, CDR1 WNHNN and CDR2 SYGVQD (reference sequence). V was pared by 4 bases and J by 5 bases, with 14 bases between. This CDR3 comprises 14 residues. The record originates from a study of tumor-infiltrating lymphocytes in primary liver carcinoma. The investigators made TCR beta cDNA from approximately 0.5 ug total RNA, using a constant-region primer. Investigators got TCR beta libraries out of three nested multiplex PCR rounds, done with slightly modified ARM-PCR. Each of the first two PCR rounds ran approximately 9 cycles with TRBV1-TRBV30 forward and C-beta reverse primers. TCRdb ran MiXCR on the multiplex PCR reads and lists one entry per CDR3 protein. Among about 29,000 distinct CDR3 sequences listed, over 65% were seen once.

Study findings and constraints: The overlap of tumor-adjacent and tumor-blood pairs was smaller than that of tumor region pairs.

The specimen sequenced was liver tumor tissue from sampling region 5. Subset meaning: tumor region T5, tumor centre. This sequence originates from a middle-aged man with primary liver carcinoma and hepatitis B virus infection. This chain connects TRBV10-1 to TRBJ2-5; D might be TRBD2 (6 bases). In DNA form, the CDR3 reads TGCGCCAGCAGTGCTTCGACTAGAGTGGAGACCCAGTACTTC. It translates to CASSASTRVETQYF.